This TCR beta chain was sequenced for a study of T cells in Graves' hyperthyroidism and ophthalmopathy. Subjects aged 18 to 65 presented with newly diagnosed hyperthyroidism of less than 2 months' duration. Lactation, pregnancy, other autoimmune disease or uncontrolled infection excluded patients. A note on this clonotype: Its antigen remains unknown. A much larger clone differs by one base, so this may be a read error.

From RNA transcripts, TCR beta CDR3 regions were amplified. First-round RT-PCR with HTBI primers amplified the TCR CDR3 region. TCRdb reprocessed the multiplex PCR reads with MiXCR, giving one entry per CDR3 protein. The top ten hold over 15% of the sample, which has more than 550,000 distinct CDR3 sequences, about 19% seen once. Trimming pared 5 bases from V and 1 base from J, leaving 10 bases between. The CDR3 runs to 14 residues. Germline CDR1 is PRHDT and CDR2 is FYEKMQ (reference sequence). Study-level findings and limits: Most thyroid clonotypes that were expanded above 0.001 also turned up in blood.

Specimen: blood. This chain links TRBV13 with TRBJ2-3; weak D call: TRBD2 (5 bases). The TCR originated in a woman aged 45-65 years with Graves' hyperthyroidism that later progressed to Graves' ophthalmopathy. CDR3 bases: TGTGCCAGCAGCCCCATCGGGGGCACAGATACGCAGTATTTT. Protein product: CASSPIGGTDTQYF.